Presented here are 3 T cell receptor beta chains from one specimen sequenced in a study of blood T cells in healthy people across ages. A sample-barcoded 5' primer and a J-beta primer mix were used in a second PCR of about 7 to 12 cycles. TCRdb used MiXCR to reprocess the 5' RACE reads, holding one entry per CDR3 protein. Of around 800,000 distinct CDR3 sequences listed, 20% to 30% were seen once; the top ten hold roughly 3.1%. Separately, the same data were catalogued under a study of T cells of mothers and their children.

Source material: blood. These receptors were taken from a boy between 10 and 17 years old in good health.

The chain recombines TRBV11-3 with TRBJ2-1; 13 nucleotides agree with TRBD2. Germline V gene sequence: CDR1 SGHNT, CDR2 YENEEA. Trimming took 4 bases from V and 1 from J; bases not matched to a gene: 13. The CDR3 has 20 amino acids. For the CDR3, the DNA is TGTGCCAGCAGCTCACTCTCCGGGACTAGCGGGGCGAAGTCCTACAATGAGCAGTTCTTC. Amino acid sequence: CASSSLSGTSGAKSYNEQFF.

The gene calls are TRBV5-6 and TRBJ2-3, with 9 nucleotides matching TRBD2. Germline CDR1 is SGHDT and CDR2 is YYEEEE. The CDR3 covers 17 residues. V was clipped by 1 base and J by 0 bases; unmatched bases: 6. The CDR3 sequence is CASSLKLAGDSTDTQYF. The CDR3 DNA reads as TGTGCCAGCAGCTTGAAATTAGCGGGGGATAGCACAGATACGCAGTATTTT.

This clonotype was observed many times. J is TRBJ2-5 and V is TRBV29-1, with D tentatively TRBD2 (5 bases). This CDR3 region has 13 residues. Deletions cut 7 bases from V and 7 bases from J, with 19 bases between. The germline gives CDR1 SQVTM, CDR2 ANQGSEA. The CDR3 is CSGHSGTLGTQYF. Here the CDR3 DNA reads TGCAGCGGGCACAGCGGCACCTTGGGGACCCAGTACTTC.